This is a list of T cell receptor beta chains from one sample in a study of T-cell memory formation after mild COVID-19. TCRdb fed the 5' RACE reads into MiXCR, producing one record per CDR3 protein. Of hundreds of thousands of distinct CDR3 sequences detected, more than 15% appear once; the ten largest clones hold about a fifth. The source material was PBMCs or a T cell subset sorted from them (not recorded which). The receptor source for this set is a man aged 18 to 29 who had mild COVID-19 (a few samples of this study predate the infection). Cell type and time point are not known. The CDR3 runs from the conserved cysteine through the conserved F or W. The D gene is left open where the match is weak. A clone size is listed for some rows: how often the clone was seen (once, few, many), or a class if it is expanded.

v_call	cdr3_length	j_call	clone_size	d_call	cdr3_nt	cdr3_aa
TRBV25-1	12	TRBJ2-5	few	.	TGTGCCAGCAGTGAACAAGTCGGGACCCAGTACTTC	CASSEQVGTQYF
TRBV10-1	12	TRBJ2-7	many	.	TGCGCCAGCAGTCAGAATGAAGACGAGCAGTACTTC	CASSQNEDEQYF
TRBV6-6	15	TRBJ1-5	few	TRBD1	TGTGCCAGCAGCAGACCGGGACAGGGCAATCAGCCCCAGCATTTT	CASSRPGQGNQPQHF
TRBV12-5	13	TRBJ2-2	few	TRBD1	TGTGCTAGCGGACAGGGGGACACCGGGGAGCTGTTTTTT	CASGQGDTGELFF
TRBV29-1	14	TRBJ1-1	.	.	TGCAGCGTTGTCGGTGGGGCGCGGGTCACTGAAGCTTTCTTT	CSVVGGARVTEAFF
TRBV27	14	TRBJ2-2	many	.	TGTGCCAGCCGTAGGGCAGGGAACACCGGGGAGCTGTTTTTT	CASRRAGNTGELFF
TRBV5-1	16	TRBJ1-4	.	.	TGCGCCAGCAGCTCCCGCCTTCCAGGGGATAATGAAAAACTGTTTTTT	CASSSRLPGDNEKLFF
TRBV7-9	19	TRBJ2-2	many	.	TGTGCCAGCAGTTCAACGCACCTAGACAGAGAGCTATACACCGGGGAGCTGTTTTTT	CASSSTHLDRELYTGELFF
TRBV29-1	12	TRBJ2-1	.	TRBD2	TGCAGCGCGGCTAGCGGGGGGGATGAGCAGTTCTTC	CSAASGGDEQFF
TRBV12-3/TRBV12-4	15	TRBJ2-7	.	.	TGTGCCAGCTCCTATAGGAGGGGCCGATCCTACGAGCAGTACTTC	CASSYRRGRSYEQYF
TRBV5-1	16	TRBJ2-1	few	.	TGCGCCAGCAGCTCCCATCTGACAGAATCCTACAATGAGCAGTTCTTC	CASSSHLTESYNEQFF
TRBV5-1	12	TRBJ2-5	.	.	TGCGCCAGCAGTGGGACACTTGAGACCCAGTACTTC	CASSGTLETQYF
TRBV4-2	15	TRBJ2-7	.	.	TGTGCCAGCAGCCCAATGGAGGGCCCCTCCTACGAGCAGTACTTC	CASSPMEGPSYEQYF
TRBV7-6	15	TRBJ1-3	few	.	TGTGCCAGCAGCGGGGGGGGACCTCCTGGAAACACCATATATTTT	CASSGGGPPGNTIYF
TRBV20-1	15	TRBJ1-1	few	TRBD1	TGCAGTGCTGGGACAGGGGTGGGGCTGAACACTGAAGCTTTCTTT	CSAGTGVGLNTEAFF
TRBV24-1	17	TRBJ2-5	.	.	TGTGCCACCAGTGATTGGGGGGACCCCGCGGCAGGGGAGACCCAGTACTTC	CATSDWGDPAAGETQYF
TRBV6-4	14	TRBJ1-1	.	TRBD1	TGTGCCAGCAGTGACACGGACAGGGGCACTGAAGCTTTCTTT	CASSDTDRGTEAFF
TRBV20-1	13	TRBJ2-4	.	.	TGCAGTGCTCCGGACAGTGGGGGAAACATTCAGTACTTC	CSAPDSGGNIQYF
TRBV6-6	14	TRBJ2-3	.	.	TGTGCCAGCACCTCACGTGGCTTCACAGATACGCAGTATTTT	CASTSRGFTDTQYF
TRBV30	15	TRBJ2-4	.	TRBD1	TGTGCCGGAACCGGACAGGGGGAAGCCAAAAACATTCAGTACTTC	CAGTGQGEAKNIQYF
TRBV20-1	14	TRBJ2-5	many	.	TGCAGTGCTAGAGATCCGGGGGCCTCGGAGACCCAGTACTTC	CSARDPGASETQYF
TRBV14	12	TRBJ2-1	many	.	TGTGCCAGCAGCCAAGCCAACTATGAGCAGTTCTTC	CASSQANYEQFF
TRBV4-1	18	TRBJ2-1	.	.	TGCGCCAGCAGCCGGACGGGGCACGGCCGTGGTGCCTACAATGAGCAGTTCTTC	CASSRTGHGRGAYNEQFF
TRBV4-3	13	TRBJ1-1	.	.	TGCGCCAGCAGAGTGACAGGGAACACTGAAGCTTTCTTT	CASRVTGNTEAFF
TRBV7-2	12	TRBJ1-5	.	.	TGTGCCAGCAGCTTACAGCGCAGCCCCCAGCATTTT	CASSLQRSPQHF
TRBV9	12	TRBJ2-1	many	.	TGTGCCAGCAGCGTAGGGGGAATTGAGCAGTTCTTC	CASSVGGIEQFF
TRBV3-1	14	TRBJ2-5	.	.	TGTGCCAGCAGCCTAGTGGGCCCGCGCGAGACCCAGTACTTC	CASSLVGPRETQYF
TRBV30	15	TRBJ2-1	.	.	TGTGCCTGGAAGCTTAGTGCCCACGGCTACAATGAGCAGTTCTTC	CAWKLSAHGYNEQFF
TRBV6-6	15	TRBJ1-1	.	TRBD1	TGTGCCAGCAGTAACCCAGGGGGGGTGGAATCTGAAGCTTTCTTT	CASSNPGGVESEAFF
TRBV6-1	16	TRBJ1-6	.	TRBD1	TGTGCCAGCAGGGGAGGTACCCAGGGGGCGCTTTCACCCCTCCACTTT	CASRGGTQGALSPLHF
TRBV6-5	17	TRBJ1-1	.	.	TGTGCCAGCAGTTACTCGGCCCAAAGGTTACCATACACTGAAGCTTTCTTT	CASSYSAQRLPYTEAFF
TRBV7-9	15	TRBJ2-5	few	.	TGTGCCAGCAGCTCTGGCGGGGCGGGACGAGAGACCCAGTACTTC	CASSSGGAGRETQYF
TRBV5-1	16	TRBJ1-1	.	TRBD1	TGCGCCAGCAGACAATCTACAGGGGGCGCGGACACTGAAGCTTTCTTT	CASRQSTGGADTEAFF
TRBV19	15	TRBJ1-2	.	.	TGTGCCAGTAGTATAGCGGCGTCCCAATCCGGCGGCTACACCTTC	CASSIAASQSGGYTF
TRBV3-1	15	TRBJ1-1	few	.	TGTGCCAGCAGCCAAGATTTAAAGGGGGACACTGAAGCTTTCTTT	CASSQDLKGDTEAFF
TRBV7-3	13	TRBJ2-5	.	.	TGTGCCAGCAGCTCCCGGGCCTGGGAGACCCAGTACTTC	CASSSRAWETQYF
TRBV20-1	12	TRBJ2-5	many	.	TGCAGCAACCGGGGGTTGGGGGAGACCCAGTACTTC	CSNRGLGETQYF
TRBV7-7	14	TRBJ2-5	.	.	TGTGCTAGCAGCCGAGTCTCGGTTCAAGAGACCCAGTACTTC	CASSRVSVQETQYF
TRBV24-1	14	TRBJ2-1	few	.	TGTGCCACCAGTGATTTGCAAATCGGCGATGAGCAGTTCTTC	CATSDLQIGDEQFF
TRBV7-2	13	TRBJ2-2	.	TRBD1	TGTGCCAGCAGATCAGCGGAGCCCGGGACAGATTTTTTT	CASRSAEPGTDFF
TRBV12-3/TRBV12-4	15	TRBJ1-3	.	.	TGTGCCAGCAGTTTATCGCAGGGGAAAGGAAACACCATATATTTT	CASSLSQGKGNTIYF
TRBV5-5	16	TRBJ1-4	.	TRBD1	TGTGCCAGCAGCAAAGCAGGGGGTGCAACTAATGAAAAACTGTTTTTT	CASSKAGGATNEKLFF
TRBV5-1	15	TRBJ2-4	many	.	TGCGCCAGCAGCCTGCAGGGGTCCGGTGATTACATTCAGTACTTC	CASSLQGSGDYIQYF
TRBV12-3/TRBV12-4	13	TRBJ1-1	few	.	TGTGCCAGCAGTTTAGGACTTGACACTGAAGCTTTCTTT	CASSLGLDTEAFF
TRBV15	15	TRBJ1-3	many	.	TGTGCCACCAGCAGAGTCGGGGGGGCTGGAAACACCATATATTTT	CATSRVGGAGNTIYF
TRBV23-1	18	TRBJ1-3	.	.	TGCGCCAGCAGTCAGGGGGGAACCGTACCCATCACTGGAAACACCATATATTTT	CASSQGGTVPITGNTIYF
TRBV2	14	TRBJ1-2	.	TRBD1	TGTGCCAGCAGTGTGGACAGGGATGGCTATGGCTACACCTTC	CASSVDRDGYGYTF
TRBV7-8	15	TRBJ2-4	.	.	TGTGCCAGCAGCCTCGGCCGGGACCCATGGGACATTCAGTACTTC	CASSLGRDPWDIQYF
TRBV5-1	15	TRBJ2-1	few	.	TGCGCCAGCAGCGTACCCTGGGACACCCACAATGAGCAGTTCTTC	CASSVPWDTHNEQFF
TRBV27	13	TRBJ2-5	.	.	TGTGCCAGCAGCCCAGACAGGAAGGGGACCCAGTACTTC	CASSPDRKGTQYF
TRBV7-6	13	TRBJ2-5	many	.	TGTGCCAGCAGCCCTCTTACCCAAGAGACCCAGTACTTC	CASSPLTQETQYF
TRBV28	14	TRBJ1-1	.	.	TGTGCCAGCACCTTAGGGACAACAATCACTGAAGCTTTCTTT	CASTLGTTITEAFF
TRBV12-3/TRBV12-4	15	TRBJ2-2	few	.	TGTGCCAGCAGTTTTGGAGGGTTCAACACCGGGGAGCTGTTTTTT	CASSFGGFNTGELFF
TRBV12-3/TRBV12-4	14	TRBJ2-7	few	.	TGTGCCAGCAGCCGAACAGGGACATTCGACGAGCAGTACTTC	CASSRTGTFDEQYF
TRBV6-5	15	TRBJ2-2	few	TRBD2	TGTGCCAGCAGTTCGAGCGGGGCCTATTTCGGGGAGCTGTTTTTT	CASSSSGAYFGELFF
TRBV11-2	14	TRBJ2-3	.	TRBD1	TGTGCCAGCAGCTGGACAGGGGCCCCAGATACGCAGTATTTT	CASSWTGAPDTQYF
TRBV29-1	15	TRBJ2-3	few	.	TGCAGCGCGGACCTTGGGTTGTACGGCACAGATACGCAGTATTTT	CSADLGLYGTDTQYF
TRBV13	14	TRBJ1-2	few	.	TGTGCCAGCAGCGCCCTGACTGAGAAATATGGCTACACCTTC	CASSALTEKYGYTF
TRBV7-9	13	TRBJ1-2	many	.	TGTGCCAGCAGCTTCGGGCAGAACTATGGCTACACCTTC	CASSFGQNYGYTF